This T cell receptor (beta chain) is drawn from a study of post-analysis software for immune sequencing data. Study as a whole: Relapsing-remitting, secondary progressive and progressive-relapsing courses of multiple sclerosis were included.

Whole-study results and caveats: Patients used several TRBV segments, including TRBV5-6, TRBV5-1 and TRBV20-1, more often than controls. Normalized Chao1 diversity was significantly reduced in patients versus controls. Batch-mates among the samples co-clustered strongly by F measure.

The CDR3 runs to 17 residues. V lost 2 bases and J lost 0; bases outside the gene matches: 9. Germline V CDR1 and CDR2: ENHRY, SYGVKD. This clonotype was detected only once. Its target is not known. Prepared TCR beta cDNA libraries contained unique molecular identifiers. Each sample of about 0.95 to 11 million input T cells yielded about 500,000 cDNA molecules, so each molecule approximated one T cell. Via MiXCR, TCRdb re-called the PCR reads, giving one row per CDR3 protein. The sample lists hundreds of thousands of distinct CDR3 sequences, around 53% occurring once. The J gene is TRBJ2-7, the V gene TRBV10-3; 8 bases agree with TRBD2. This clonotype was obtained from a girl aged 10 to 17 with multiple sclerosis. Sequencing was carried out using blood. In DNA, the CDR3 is TGTGCCATCAGTGAGGCGGGGGGCGGAGGGCACTCCTACGAGCAGTACTTC. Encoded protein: CAISEAGGGGHSYEQYF.